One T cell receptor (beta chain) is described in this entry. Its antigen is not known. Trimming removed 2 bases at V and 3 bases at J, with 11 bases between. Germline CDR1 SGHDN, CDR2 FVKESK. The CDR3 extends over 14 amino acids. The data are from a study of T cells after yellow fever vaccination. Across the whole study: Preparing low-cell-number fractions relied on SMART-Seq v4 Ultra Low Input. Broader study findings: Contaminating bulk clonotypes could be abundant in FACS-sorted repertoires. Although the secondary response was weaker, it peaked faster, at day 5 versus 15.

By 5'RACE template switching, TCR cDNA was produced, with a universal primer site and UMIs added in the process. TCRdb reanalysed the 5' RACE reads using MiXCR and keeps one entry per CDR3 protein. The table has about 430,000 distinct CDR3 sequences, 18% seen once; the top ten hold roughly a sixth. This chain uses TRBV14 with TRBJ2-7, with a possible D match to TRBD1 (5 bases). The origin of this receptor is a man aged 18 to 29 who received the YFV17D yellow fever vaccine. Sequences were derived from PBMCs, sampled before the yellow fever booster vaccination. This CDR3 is CASSQTGRDYEQYF. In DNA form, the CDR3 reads TGTGCCAGCAGCCAAACCGGCAGGGACTACGAGCAGTACTTC.